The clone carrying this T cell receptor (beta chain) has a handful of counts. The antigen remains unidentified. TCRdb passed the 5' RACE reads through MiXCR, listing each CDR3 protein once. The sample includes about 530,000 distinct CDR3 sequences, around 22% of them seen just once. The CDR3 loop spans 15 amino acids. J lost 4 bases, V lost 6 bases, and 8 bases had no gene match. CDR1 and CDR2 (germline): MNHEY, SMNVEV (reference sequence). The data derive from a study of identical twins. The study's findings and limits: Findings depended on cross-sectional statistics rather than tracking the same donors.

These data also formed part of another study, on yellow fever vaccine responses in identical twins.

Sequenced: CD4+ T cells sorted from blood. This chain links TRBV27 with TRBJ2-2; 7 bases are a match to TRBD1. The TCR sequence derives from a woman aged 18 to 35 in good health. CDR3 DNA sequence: TGTGCCAGCAGAAGCCGGGACAGAGTCACCGGGGAGCTGTTTTTT. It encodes CASRSRDRVTGELFF.